This T cell receptor (beta chain) came from a study of CD8 T cells in ankylosing spondylitis. Findings and caveats of the study: Earlier authors reported some of these motif variants in reactive arthritis synovial fluid and blood. Disease-associated clones were reportedly significantly overrepresented in matched ankylosing spondylitis synovial fluid. A motif in TCR beta, a set of 8 or 9 highly homologous variants, appeared characteristic of ankylosing spondylitis blood.

From germline, CDR1 is LGHNA and CDR2 YNFKEQ. Trimming left V 0 bases short and J 7 bases short, with 15 bases between. The CDR3 consists of 16 residues. Using quantitative 5'-RACE with molecular barcodes, the authors made TCR beta libraries. Each CDR3 protein is one row after TCRdb ran MiXCR on the 5' RACE reads. The sample carries 200,000 to 250,000 distinct CDR3 sequences, about 10% recorded once. This clonotype was observed many times. Antigen specificity is unknown. This clonotype was sampled from a male donor with ankylosing spondylitis or in good health (not recorded which). The chain employs TRBV4-2 and TRBJ1-4; D is unresolved. The specimen was blood, either unsorted or a sorted T cell fraction (not recorded which). The CDR3 reads CASSQEVGLRGEKLFF. The CDR3, as DNA: TGTGCCAGCAGCCAAGAAGTCGGGTTACGGGGTGAAAAACTGTTTTTT.